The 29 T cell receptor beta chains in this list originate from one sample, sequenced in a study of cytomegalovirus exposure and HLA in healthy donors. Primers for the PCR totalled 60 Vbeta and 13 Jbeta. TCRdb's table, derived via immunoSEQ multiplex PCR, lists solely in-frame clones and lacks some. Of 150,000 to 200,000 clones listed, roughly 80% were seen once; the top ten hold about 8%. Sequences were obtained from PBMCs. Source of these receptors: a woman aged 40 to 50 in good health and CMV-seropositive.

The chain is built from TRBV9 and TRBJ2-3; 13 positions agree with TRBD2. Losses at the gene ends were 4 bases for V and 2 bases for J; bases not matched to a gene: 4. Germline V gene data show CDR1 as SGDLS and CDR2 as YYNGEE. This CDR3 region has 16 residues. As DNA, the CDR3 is TGTGCCAGCAGCTCACTAGCGGGAGGGTACACAGATACGCAGTATTTT. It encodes CASSSLAGGYTDTQYF.

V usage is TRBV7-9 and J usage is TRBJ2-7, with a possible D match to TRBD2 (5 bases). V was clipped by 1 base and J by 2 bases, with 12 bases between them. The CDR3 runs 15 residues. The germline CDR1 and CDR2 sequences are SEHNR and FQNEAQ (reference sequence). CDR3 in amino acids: CASSLGSGITYEQYF. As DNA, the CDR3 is TGTGCCAGCAGCTTAGGTTCCGGGATCACCTACGAGCAGTACTTC. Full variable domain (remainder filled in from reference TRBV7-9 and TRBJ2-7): DTGVSQNPRHKITKRGQNVTFRCDPISEHNRLYWYRQTLGQGPEFLTYFQNEAQLEKSRLLSDRFSAERPKGSFSTLEIQRTEQGDSAMYLCASSLGSGITYEQYFGPGTRLTVT.

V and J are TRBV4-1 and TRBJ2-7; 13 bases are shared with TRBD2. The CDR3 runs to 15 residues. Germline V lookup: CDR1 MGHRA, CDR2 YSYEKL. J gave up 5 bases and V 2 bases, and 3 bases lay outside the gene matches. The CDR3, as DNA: TGCGCCAGCAGCCAAAGACTAGCGGGAGGCGACGAGCAGTACTTC. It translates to CASSQRLAGGDEQYF.

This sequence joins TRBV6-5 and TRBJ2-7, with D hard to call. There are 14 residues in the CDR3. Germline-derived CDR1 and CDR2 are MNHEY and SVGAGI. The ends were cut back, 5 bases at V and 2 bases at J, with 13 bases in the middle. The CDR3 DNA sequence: TGTGCCAGCAGTGACCGACTCGTCCCCTACGAGCAGTACTTC. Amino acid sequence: CASSDRLVPYEQYF.

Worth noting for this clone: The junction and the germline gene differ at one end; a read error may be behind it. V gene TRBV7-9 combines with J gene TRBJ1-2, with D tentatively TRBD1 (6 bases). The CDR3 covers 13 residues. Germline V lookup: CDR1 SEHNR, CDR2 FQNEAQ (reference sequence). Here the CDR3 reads CSSSLTGNYGYTF. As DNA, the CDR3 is TGTTCCAGCAGCCTTACAGGGAACTATGGCTACACCTTC.

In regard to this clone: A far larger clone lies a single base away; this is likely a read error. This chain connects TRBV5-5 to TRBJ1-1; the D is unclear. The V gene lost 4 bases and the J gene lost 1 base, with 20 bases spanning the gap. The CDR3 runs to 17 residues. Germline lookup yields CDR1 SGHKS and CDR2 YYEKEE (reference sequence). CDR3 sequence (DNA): TGTGCCAGCAGCCAAGATCAGAGGCCGCAGTCGAACACTGAAGCTTTCTTT. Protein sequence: CASSQDQRPQSNTEAFF.

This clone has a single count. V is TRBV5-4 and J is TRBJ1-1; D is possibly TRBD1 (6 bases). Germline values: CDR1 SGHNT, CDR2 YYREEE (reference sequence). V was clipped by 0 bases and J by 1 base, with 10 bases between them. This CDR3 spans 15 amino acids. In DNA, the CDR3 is TGTGCCAGCAGCTTGGAGCCGACAGGGAACACTGAAGCTTTCTTT. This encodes CASSLEPTGNTEAFF.

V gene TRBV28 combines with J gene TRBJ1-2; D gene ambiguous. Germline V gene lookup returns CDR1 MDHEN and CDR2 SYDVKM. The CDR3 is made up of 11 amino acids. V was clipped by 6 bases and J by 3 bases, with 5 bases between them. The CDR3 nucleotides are TGTGCCAGCAGGGCAGACTATGGCTACACCTTC. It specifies CASRADYGYTF.

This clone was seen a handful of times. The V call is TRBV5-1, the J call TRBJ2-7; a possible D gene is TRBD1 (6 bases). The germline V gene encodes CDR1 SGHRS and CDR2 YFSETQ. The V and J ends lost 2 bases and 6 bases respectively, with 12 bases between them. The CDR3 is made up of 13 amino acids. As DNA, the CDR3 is TGCGCCAGCAGCTTAGGGCTAGGGGGCGAGCAGTACTTC. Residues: CASSLGLGGEQYF.

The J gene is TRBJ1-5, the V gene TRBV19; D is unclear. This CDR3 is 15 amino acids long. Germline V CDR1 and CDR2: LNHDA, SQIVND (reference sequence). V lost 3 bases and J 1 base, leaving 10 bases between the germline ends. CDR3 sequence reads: CASSIGERSNQPQHF. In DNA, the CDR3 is TGTGCCAGTAGTATCGGAGAGAGGAGCAATCAGCCCCAGCATTTT.

In nucleotides, the CDR3 is TGTGCCAGCAGCGAACCCGGGACAGGCACAGATACGCAGTATTTT. It codes for CASSEPGTGTDTQYF. This chain connects TRBV27 to TRBJ2-3; 7 nucleotides agree with TRBD1. Germline V gene sequence: CDR1 MNHEY, CDR2 SMNVEV (reference sequence). V was pared by 6 bases and J by 1 base, with 7 bases of the junction left unmatched. This CDR3 contains 15 residues.

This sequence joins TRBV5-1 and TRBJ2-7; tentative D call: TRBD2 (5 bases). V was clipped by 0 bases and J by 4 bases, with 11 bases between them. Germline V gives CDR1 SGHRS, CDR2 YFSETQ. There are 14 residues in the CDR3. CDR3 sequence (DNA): TGCGCCAGCAGCTTGGCCTGGGGAGCTTACGAGCAGTACTTC. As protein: CASSLAWGAYEQYF.

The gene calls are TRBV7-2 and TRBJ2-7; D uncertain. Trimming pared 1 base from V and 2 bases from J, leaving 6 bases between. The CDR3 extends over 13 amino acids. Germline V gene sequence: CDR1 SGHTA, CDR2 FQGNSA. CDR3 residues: CASSLVSPYEQYF. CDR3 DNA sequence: TGTGCCAGCAGCTTAGTTAGTCCCTACGAGCAGTACTTC.

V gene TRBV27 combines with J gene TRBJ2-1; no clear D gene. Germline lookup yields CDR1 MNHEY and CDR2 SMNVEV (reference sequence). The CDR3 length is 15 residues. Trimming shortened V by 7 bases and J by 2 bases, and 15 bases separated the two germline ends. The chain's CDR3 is CASKLQVGAYNEQFF. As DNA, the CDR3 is TGTGCCAGCAAACTTCAGGTCGGCGCCTACAATGAGCAGTTCTTC.

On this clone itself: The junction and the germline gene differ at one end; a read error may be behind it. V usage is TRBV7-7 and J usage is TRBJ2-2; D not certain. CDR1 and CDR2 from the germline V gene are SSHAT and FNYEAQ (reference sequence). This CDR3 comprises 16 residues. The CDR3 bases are TGTGCTAGCAGCTTATCGCGGCTTCCGAACACCGGGGAGCTGTTTTTT. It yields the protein CASSLSRLPNTGELFF.

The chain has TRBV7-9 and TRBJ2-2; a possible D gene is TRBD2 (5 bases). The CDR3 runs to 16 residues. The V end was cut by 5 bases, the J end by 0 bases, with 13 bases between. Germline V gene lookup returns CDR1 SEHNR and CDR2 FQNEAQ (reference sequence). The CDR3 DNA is TGTGCCAGCAGCCCCAGGCGACTAACGAACACCGGGGAGCTGTTTTTT. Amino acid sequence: CASSPRRLTNTGELFF.

In DNA, the CDR3 is TGTGCCAGCAGCTCCCAAGGCGGGGCGGGAGGGCCTAATACGCAGTATTTT. Translation gives CASSSQGGAGGPNTQYF. The chain combines TRBV7-2 with TRBJ2-3, with 9 bases fitting TRBD2. V gave up 4 bases and J gave up 7 bases; unmatched junction bases: 15. CDR3 length: 17 residues. Looked up from germline, CDR1 is SGHTA and CDR2 is FQGNSA.

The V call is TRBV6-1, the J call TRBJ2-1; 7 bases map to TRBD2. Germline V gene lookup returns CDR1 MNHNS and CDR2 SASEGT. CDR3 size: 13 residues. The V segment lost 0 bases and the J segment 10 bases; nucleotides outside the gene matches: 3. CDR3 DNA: TGTGCCAGCAGTGAAGCGTGGGGACTAGAGCAGTTCTTC. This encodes CASSEAWGLEQFF.

Written as DNA, the CDR3 is TGTGCCAGCAGTTTGGACAGGAAGAGCTATGGCTACACCTTC. Protein sequence: CASSLDRKSYGYTF. This rearrangement joins TRBV6-1 to TRBJ1-2; TRBD1 matches 7 bases. The CDR3 consists of 14 residues. Germline loops: CDR1 MNHNS, CDR2 SASEGT. J gave up 4 bases and V 5 bases, and 7 bases lay outside the gene matches.

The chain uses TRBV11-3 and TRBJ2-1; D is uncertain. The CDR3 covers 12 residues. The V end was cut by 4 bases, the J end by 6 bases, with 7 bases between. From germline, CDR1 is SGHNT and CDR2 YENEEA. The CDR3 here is CASSSQSNEQFF. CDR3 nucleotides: TGTGCCAGCAGCTCACAAAGCAATGAGCAGTTCTTC.

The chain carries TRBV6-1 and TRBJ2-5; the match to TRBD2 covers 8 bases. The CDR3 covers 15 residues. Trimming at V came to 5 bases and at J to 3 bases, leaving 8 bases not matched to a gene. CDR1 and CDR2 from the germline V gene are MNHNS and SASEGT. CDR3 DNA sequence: TGTGCCAGCAGTCTCAGGGGAGCGGGAGAAGAGACCCAGTACTTC. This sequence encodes CASSLRGAGEETQYF.

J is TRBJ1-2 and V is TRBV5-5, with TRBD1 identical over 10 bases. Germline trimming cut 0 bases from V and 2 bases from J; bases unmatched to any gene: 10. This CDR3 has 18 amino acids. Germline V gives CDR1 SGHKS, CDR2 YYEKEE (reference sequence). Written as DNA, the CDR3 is TGTGCCAGCAGCTTGGCCCCCACGACAGGGGGCATAAACTATGGCTACACCTTC. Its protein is CASSLAPTTGGINYGYTF.

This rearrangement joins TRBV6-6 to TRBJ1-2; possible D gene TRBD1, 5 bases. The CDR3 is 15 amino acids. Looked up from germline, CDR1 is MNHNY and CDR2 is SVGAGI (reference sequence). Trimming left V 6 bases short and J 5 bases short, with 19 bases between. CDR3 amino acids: CASSRGGNVLYGYTF. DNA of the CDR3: TGTGCCAGCAGCCGCGGGGGGAATGTCTTGTATGGCTACACCTTC.

Here the CDR3 reads CSVNVARAQGSVDEQYF. DNA for the CDR3: TGCAGCGTAAACGTGGCCCGGGCCCAGGGGTCCGTGGACGAGCAGTACTTC. The rearrangement joins TRBV29-1 to TRBJ2-5; D is perhaps TRBD1 (6 bases). The J call is doubtful: the DNA matches TRBJ2-7 better. The CDR3 sequence is 17 residues long. Germline V CDR1 and CDR2: SQVTM, ANQGSEA.

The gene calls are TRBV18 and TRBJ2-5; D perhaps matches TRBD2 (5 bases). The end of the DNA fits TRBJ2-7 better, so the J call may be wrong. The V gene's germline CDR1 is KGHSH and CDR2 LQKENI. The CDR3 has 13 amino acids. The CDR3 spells CASSGGGTYEQYF. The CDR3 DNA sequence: TGTGCCAGCTCCGGAGGAGGAACCTACGAGCAGTACTTC.

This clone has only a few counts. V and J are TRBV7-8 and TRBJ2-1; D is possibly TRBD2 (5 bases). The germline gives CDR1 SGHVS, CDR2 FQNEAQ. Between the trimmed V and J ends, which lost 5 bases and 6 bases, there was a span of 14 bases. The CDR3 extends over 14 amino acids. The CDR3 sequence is CASSGSSLFNEQFF. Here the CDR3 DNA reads TGTGCCAGCAGCGGTTCTAGCTTATTCAATGAGCAGTTCTTC.

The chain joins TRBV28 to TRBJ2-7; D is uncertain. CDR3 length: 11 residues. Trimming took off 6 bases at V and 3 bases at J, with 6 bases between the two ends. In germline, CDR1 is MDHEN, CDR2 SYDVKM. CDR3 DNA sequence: TGTGCCAGCAGGAGGTTCTACGAGCAGTACTTC. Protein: CASRRFYEQYF.

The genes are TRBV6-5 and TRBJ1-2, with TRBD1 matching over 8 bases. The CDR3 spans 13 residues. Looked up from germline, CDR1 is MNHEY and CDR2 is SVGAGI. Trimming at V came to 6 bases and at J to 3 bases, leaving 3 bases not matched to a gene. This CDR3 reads CASRQTGDYGYTF. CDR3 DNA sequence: TGTGCCAGCAGGCAGACAGGGGACTATGGCTACACCTTC.

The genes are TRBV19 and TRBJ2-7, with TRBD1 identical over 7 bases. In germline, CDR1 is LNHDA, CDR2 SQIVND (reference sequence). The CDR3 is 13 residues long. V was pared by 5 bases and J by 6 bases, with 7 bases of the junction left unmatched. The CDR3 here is CASSLSRTGEQYF. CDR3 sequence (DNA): TGTGCCAGTAGTCTTAGCCGGACAGGCGAGCAGTACTTC. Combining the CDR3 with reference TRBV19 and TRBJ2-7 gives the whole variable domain DGGITQSPKYLFRKEGQNVTLSCEQNLNHDAMYWYRQDPGQGLRLIYYSQIVNDFQKGDIAEGYSVSREKKESFPLTVTSAQKNPTAFYLCASSLSRTGEQYFGPGTRLTVT.